This entry features one T cell receptor (beta chain) sequence. The data were taken from a study of blood T cell repertoires in COVID-19. Generated by immunoSEQ multiplex PCR, the TCRdb table keeps only in-frame clones and is missing some. Of 300,000 to 400,000 clones detected, roughly nine tenths appear once; the ten largest clones hold 1%. The source is a man between 18 and 29 years old who had recovered from COVID-19. The sequenced sample consisted of PBMCs or T cells enriched from blood (not recorded which).

CDR3 protein: CASSLAGWAAGSNYGYTF. The CDR3 coding sequence is TGTGCCAGCAGCTTGGCAGGTTGGGCCGCAGGATCTAACTATGGCTACACCTTC. The chain has TRBV5-4 and TRBJ1-2; the D is unclear. V lost 0 bases to trimming and J lost 0 bases, with 18 bases between them. Germline CDR1 and CDR2: SGHNT and YYREEE (reference sequence). The CDR3 length is 18 residues.